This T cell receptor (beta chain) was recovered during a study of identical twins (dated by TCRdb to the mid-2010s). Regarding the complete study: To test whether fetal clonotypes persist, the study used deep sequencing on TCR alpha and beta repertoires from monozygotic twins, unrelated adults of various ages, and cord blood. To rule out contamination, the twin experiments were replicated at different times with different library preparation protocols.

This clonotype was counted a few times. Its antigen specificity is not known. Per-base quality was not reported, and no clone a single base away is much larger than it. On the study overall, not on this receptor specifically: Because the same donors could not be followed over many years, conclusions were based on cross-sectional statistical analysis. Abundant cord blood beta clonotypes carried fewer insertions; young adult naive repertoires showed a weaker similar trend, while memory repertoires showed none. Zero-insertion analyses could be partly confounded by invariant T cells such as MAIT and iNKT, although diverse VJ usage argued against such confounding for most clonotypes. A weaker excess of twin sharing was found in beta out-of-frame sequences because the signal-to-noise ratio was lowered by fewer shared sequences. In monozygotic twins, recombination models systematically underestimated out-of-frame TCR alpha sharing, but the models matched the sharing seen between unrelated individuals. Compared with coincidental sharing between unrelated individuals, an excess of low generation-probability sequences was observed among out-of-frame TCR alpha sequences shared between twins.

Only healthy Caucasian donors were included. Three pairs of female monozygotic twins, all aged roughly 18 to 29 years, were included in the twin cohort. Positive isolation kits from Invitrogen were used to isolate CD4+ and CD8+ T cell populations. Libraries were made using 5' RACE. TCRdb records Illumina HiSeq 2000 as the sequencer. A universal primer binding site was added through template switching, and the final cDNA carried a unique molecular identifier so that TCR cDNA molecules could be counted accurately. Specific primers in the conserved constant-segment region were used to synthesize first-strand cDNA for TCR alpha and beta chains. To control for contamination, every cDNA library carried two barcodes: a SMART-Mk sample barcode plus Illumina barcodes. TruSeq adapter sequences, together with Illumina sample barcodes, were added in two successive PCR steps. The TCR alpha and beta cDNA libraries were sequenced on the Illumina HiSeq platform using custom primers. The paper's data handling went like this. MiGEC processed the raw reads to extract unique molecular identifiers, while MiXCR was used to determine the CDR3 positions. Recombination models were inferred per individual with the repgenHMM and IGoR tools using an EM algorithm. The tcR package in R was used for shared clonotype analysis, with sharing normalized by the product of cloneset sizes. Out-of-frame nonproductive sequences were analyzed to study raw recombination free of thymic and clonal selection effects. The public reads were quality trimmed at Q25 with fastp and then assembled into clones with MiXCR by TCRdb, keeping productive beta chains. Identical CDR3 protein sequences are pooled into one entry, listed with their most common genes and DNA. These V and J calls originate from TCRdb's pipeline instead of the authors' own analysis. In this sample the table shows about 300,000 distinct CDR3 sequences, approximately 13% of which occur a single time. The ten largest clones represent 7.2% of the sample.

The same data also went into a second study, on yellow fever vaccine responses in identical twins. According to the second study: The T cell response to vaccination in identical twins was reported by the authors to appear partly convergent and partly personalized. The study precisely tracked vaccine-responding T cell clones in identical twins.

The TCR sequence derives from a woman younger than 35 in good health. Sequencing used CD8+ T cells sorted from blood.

The bases read TGTGCCAGCAGCCGTGGGGGGGGGCCCAATCAGCCCCAGCATTTT. Translated, it reads CASSRGGGPNQPQHF. The chain is made from TRBV27 and TRBJ1-5, with TRBD1 tentatively as D gene (6 bases match). The CDR3 measures 15 amino acids from cysteine to phenylalanine. Kept here is only the CDR3 DNA, which spans 45 bases and is read in frame from base 1. The junction carries 15 bases between V and J, which are trimmed by 6 bases and 3 bases respectively. Sequences MNHEY (CDR1) and SMNVEV (CDR2) are obtained from the germline V gene (reference sequence).